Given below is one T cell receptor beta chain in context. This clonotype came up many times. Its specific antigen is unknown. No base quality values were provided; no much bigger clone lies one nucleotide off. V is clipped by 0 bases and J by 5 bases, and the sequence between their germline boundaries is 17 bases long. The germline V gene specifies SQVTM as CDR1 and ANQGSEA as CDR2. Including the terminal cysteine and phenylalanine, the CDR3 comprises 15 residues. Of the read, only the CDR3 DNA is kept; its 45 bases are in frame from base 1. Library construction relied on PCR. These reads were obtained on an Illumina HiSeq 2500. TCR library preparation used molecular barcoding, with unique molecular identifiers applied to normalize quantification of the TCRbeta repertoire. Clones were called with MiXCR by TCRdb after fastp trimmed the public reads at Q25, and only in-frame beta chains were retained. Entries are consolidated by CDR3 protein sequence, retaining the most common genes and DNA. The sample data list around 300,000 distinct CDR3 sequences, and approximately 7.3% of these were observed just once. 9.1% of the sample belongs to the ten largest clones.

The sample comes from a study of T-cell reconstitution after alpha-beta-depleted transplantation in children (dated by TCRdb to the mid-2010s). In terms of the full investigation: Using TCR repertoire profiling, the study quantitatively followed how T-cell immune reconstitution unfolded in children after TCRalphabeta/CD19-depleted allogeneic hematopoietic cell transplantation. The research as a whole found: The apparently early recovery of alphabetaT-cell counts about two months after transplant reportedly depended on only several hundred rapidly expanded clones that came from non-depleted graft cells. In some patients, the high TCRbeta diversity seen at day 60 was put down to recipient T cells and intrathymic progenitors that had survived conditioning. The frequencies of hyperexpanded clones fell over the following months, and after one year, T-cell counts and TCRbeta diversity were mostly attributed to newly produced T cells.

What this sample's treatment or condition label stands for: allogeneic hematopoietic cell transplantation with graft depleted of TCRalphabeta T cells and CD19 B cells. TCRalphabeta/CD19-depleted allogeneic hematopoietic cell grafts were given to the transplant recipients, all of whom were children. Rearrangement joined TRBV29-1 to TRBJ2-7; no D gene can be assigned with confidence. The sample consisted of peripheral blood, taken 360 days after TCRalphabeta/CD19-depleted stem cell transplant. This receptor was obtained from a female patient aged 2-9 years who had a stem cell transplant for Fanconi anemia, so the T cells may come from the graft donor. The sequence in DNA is TGCAGCGTTGAAGAGTGGGTCCGCGGTATCCACGAGCAGTACTTC. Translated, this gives CSVEEWVRGIHEQYF.